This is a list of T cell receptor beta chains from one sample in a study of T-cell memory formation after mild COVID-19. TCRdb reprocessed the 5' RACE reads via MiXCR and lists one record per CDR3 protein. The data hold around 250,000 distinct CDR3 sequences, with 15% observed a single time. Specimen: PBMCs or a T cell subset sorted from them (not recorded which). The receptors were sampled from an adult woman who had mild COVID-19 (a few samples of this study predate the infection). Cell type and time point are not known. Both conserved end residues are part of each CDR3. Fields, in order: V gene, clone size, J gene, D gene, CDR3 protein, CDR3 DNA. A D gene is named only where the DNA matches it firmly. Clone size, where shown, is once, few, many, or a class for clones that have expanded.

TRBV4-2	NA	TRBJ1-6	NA	CASSQDSGPGGSPLHF	TGTGCCAGCAGCCAAGATTCGGGGCCCGGCGGTTCACCCCTCCACTTT
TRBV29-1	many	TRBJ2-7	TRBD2	CSVIAGGTYEQYF	TGCAGCGTGATAGCGGGAGGAACCTACGAGCAGTACTTC
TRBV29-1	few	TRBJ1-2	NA	CSVNGQNYGYTF	TGCAGCGTGAACGGACAGAACTATGGCTACACCTTC
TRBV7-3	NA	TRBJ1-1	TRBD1	CASSLTGGVGFTEAFF	TGTGCCAGCAGCCTTACAGGGGGCGTAGGGTTTACTGAAGCTTTCTTT
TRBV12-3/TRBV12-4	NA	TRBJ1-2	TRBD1	CASSLYLRQGTGYTF	TGTGCCAGCAGTTTATATCTGCGACAGGGGACTGGCTACACCTTC
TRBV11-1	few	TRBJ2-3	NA	CASSLNEGTSSVVQGLTDTQYF	TGTGCCAGCAGCTTAAACGAGGGCACCTCGTCCGTAGTACAGGGACTCACAGATACGCAGTATTTT
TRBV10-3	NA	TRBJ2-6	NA	CAINPGGANVLTF	TGTGCCATCAACCCAGGTGGGGCCAACGTCCTGACTTTC
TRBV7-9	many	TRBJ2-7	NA	CASSSRNPYEQYF	TGTGCCAGCAGCTCGCGGAATCCCTACGAGCAGTACTTC
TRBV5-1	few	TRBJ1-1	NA	CASSLLGNTEAFF	TGCGCCAGCAGCCTATTGGGGAACACTGAAGCTTTCTTT
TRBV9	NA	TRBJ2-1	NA	CASSALGYYNEQFF	TGTGCCAGCAGCGCTCTAGGATATTACAATGAGCAGTTCTTC
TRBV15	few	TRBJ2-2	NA	CATSNSYKDLTGELFF	TGTGCCACCAGTAACTCTTATAAGGACCTCACCGGGGAGCTGTTTTTT
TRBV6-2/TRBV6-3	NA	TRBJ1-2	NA	CASTEGQKRNGYTF	TGTGCCAGCACTGAAGGACAGAAAAGGAATGGCTACACCTTC
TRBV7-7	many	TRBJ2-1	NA	CASSPGRLIRAYNEQFF	TGTGCTAGCAGCCCGGGACGGCTAATCCGGGCCTACAATGAGCAGTTCTTC
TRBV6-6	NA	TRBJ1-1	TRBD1	CASRMRDSNTEAFF	TGTGCCAGCAGGATGCGGGACAGCAACACTGAAGCTTTCTTT
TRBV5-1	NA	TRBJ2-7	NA	CASRQGQRVPYEQYF	TGCGCCAGCAGACAAGGACAGAGGGTGCCCTACGAGCAGTACTTC
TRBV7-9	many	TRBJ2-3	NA	CASSARGRGTDTQYF	TGTGCCAGCAGCGCACGGGGGCGCGGGACAGATACGCAGTATTTT
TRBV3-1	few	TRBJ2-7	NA	CASSQGVGTLASSYEQYF	TGTGCCAGCAGCCAAGGGGTGGGGACCCTCGCTAGCTCCTACGAGCAGTACTTC
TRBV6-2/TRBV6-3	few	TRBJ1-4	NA	CASSYSGAGVANEKLFF	TGTGCCAGCAGTTACTCAGGGGCGGGGGTGGCGAATGAAAAACTGTTTTTT
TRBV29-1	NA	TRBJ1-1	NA	CSVEDGGGSEAFF	TGCAGCGTTGAAGATGGGGGGGGCTCTGAAGCTTTCTTT
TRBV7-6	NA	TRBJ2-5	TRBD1	CASSLVKGAGETQYF	TGTGCCAGCAGCTTAGTCAAGGGGGCGGGAGAGACCCAGTACTTC
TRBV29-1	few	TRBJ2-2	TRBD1	CSASTGTNTGELFF	TGCAGCGCCTCGACAGGGACGAACACCGGGGAGCTGTTTTTT
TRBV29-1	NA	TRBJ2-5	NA	CSVLTGAPETQYF	TGCAGCGTTCTGACCGGGGCACCAGAGACCCAGTACTTC
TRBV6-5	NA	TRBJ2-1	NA	CASSFDITSLKAEQFF	TGTGCCAGCAGCTTTGATATAACTAGTCTTAAAGCTGAGCAGTTCTTC
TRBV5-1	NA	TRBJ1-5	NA	CASRQGHNQPQHF	TGCGCCAGCAGACAGGGTCACAATCAGCCCCAGCATTTT
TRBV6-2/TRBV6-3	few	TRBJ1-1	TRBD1	CASSYRGTGGEAFF	TGTGCCAGCAGTTATAGGGGCACAGGGGGTGAAGCTTTCTTT
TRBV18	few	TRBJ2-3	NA	CASSPELGDTQYF	TGTGCCAGCTCACCGGAGCTTGGGGATACGCAGTATTTT
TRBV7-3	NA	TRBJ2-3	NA	CASSLIGGSPTDTQYF	TGTGCCAGCAGCTTAATCGGGGGCTCCCCCACAGATACGCAGTATTTT
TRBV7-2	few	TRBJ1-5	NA	CASSSQGNSNQPQHF	TGTGCCAGCAGCTCGCAGGGGAATAGCAATCAGCCCCAGCATTTT
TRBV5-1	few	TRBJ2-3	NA	CASSLGHLADTQYF	TGCGCCAGCAGCCTGGGACACCTCGCAGATACGCAGTATTTT
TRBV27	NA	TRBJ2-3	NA	CASSFSTSTDTQYF	TGTGCCAGCAGTTTCTCTACCTCGACAGATACGCAGTATTTT
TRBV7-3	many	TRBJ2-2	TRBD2	CASSPMGLRTSGAPSNTGELFF	TGTGCCAGCAGCCCAATGGGGCTGAGGACTAGCGGAGCACCCAGCAACACCGGGGAGCTGTTTTTT
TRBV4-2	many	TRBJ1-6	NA	CASSQDGVANNSPLHF	TGTGCCAGCAGCCAAGATGGGGTAGCTAATAATTCACCCCTCCACTTT